Presented here are 16 T cell receptor beta chains from one specimen sequenced in a study of cytomegalovirus exposure and HLA in healthy donors. Some clones are missing from TCRdb's copy, which holds only in-frame ones; the method was immunoSEQ multiplex PCR. Of approximately 39,000 clones detected, approximately 92% appear once; the ten largest clones hold around 3.2%. Specimen: PBMCs. The origin of the receptors is a young man in good health and CMV-seronegative.

CDR3 in DNA: TGTGCCAGCAGCCGGGACAGGGCCACTGAAGCTTTCTTT. Its translation: CASSRDRATEAFF. The V call is TRBV11-2, the J call TRBJ1-1, with TRBD1 identical over 9 bases. This CDR3 comprises 13 residues. V lost 5 bases, J lost 4 bases, and 2 bases stayed unmatched. Germline V gene lookup returns CDR1 SGHAT and CDR2 FQNNGV.

The chain joins TRBV19 to TRBJ1-5, with D possibly being TRBD1 (5 bases). The CDR3 runs 17 residues. Trimming shortened V by 5 bases and J by 2 bases, and 19 bases separated the two germline ends. From germline, CDR1 is LNHDA and CDR2 SQIVND (reference sequence). CDR3 residues: CASSGGAVRLGNQPQHF. In DNA, the CDR3 is TGTGCCAGTAGTGGCGGGGCTGTAAGGTTGGGCAATCAGCCCCAGCATTTT.

The chain has TRBV18 and TRBJ2-5; TRBD2 matches at 7 bases. The CDR3 has 15 residues. Per the germline V gene, CDR1 is KGHSH and CDR2 is LQKENI. After removal of 6 bases from V and 3 bases from J, the junction contained 10 bases not matched to a gene. CDR3 bases: TGTGCCAGCTCCCCCCAGAGGGAGGGCAAAGAGACCCAGTACTTC. Its translation is CASSPQREGKETQYF.

CDR3 loop: CASNFGQLEAEAFF. DNA for the CDR3: TGTGCCAGCAACTTCGGACAGCTGGAGGCTGAAGCTTTCTTT. The rearrangement joins TRBV6-1 to TRBJ1-1; weak D call: TRBD1 (6 bases). Germline lookup yields CDR1 MNHNS and CDR2 SASEGT. The V gene lost 7 bases and the J gene lost 6 bases, with 18 bases spanning the gap. There are 14 residues in the CDR3.

The gene calls are TRBV19 and TRBJ2-3; no firm D call. Trimming stripped 3 bases from V and 2 bases from J, with 15 bases between. Germline CDR1 reads LNHDA; CDR2 reads SQIVND (reference sequence). The CDR3 is 16 residues long. CDR3 sequence (DNA): TGTGCCAGTAGTATGGCCCGGGTGGCGGTCACAGATACGCAGTATTTT. Translation gives CASSMARVAVTDTQYF.

V gene TRBV5-6 combines with J gene TRBJ1-6; 7 bases line up with TRBD1. There are 15 residues in the CDR3. Germline-derived CDR1 and CDR2 are SGHDT and YYEEEE. The ends lost 4 bases at V and 9 bases at J; junction bases unmatched: 10. CDR3 in amino acids: CASSPQPGQLSPLHF. The CDR3 region has the DNA TGTGCCAGCAGCCCACAACCGGGACAGCTTTCACCCCTCCACTTT.

The chain has TRBV11-2 and TRBJ1-2; 9 nucleotides match TRBD1. The CDR3 spans 15 residues. The V gene's germline CDR1 is SGHAT and CDR2 FQNNGV. Germline trimming cut 4 bases from V and 8 bases from J; bases unmatched to any gene: 11. CDR3 sequence reads: CASSYSGQGQGGYTF. CDR3 nucleotide sequence: TGTGCCAGCAGCTACTCGGGACAGGGCCAAGGAGGCTACACCTTC.

The chain carries TRBV5-5 and TRBJ1-3; D is undetermined. Germline CDR1 SGHKS, CDR2 YYEKEE (reference sequence). V lost 0 bases, J lost 3 bases, and 13 bases lay in between. The CDR3 extends over 16 amino acids. The CDR3 here is CASSLALGLIGNTIYF. CDR3 sequence (DNA): TGTGCCAGCAGCTTGGCCCTTGGACTGATTGGAAACACCATATATTTT.

The rearrangement joins TRBV12-5 to TRBJ2-1; 10 nucleotides agree with TRBD2. The CDR3 has 14 amino acids. V was pared by 5 bases and J by 7 bases, with 5 bases of the junction left unmatched. Per the germline V gene, CDR1 is LGHNT and CDR2 is FRNRAP. The DNA of the CDR3 is TGTGCTAGTGGTCCCCAAGCGGGAGGGAATGAGCAGTTCTTC. Protein: CASGPQAGGNEQFF.

The rearrangement joins TRBV28 to TRBJ1-2; D is ambiguous. Deletions cut 3 bases from V and 0 bases from J, with 14 bases between. CDR3 size: 16 residues. Germline CDR1 reads MDHEN; CDR2 reads SYDVKM. CDR3 amino acids: CASSFWRVAANYGYTF. Here the CDR3 DNA reads TGTGCCAGCAGTTTTTGGAGGGTGGCAGCTAACTATGGCTACACCTTC.

This clone was seen a single time. V and J are TRBV10-3 and TRBJ1-1; D might be TRBD1 (5 bases). Germline lookup yields CDR1 ENHRY and CDR2 SYGVKD. The CDR3 is 16 residues long. The germline V and J ends were trimmed by 6 bases and 3 bases, with 20 bases remaining between them. The CDR3 loop is CAIRGGKGGEDTEAFF. CDR3 in DNA: TGTGCCATCAGGGGGGGAAAGGGAGGAGAGGACACTGAAGCTTTCTTT.

The J gene is TRBJ2-5, the V gene TRBV9; D might be TRBD1 (6 bases). The J call may be faulty, since TRBJ2-7 better matches the DNA end. Per the germline V gene, CDR1 is SGDLS and CDR2 is YYNGEE. The CDR3 has 14 amino acids. This CDR3 is CASSVAQGFYEQYF. Written as DNA, the CDR3 is TGTGCCAGCAGCGTAGCTCAGGGGTTCTACGAGCAGTACTTC.

The gene calls are TRBV6-4 and TRBJ2-2; TRBD1 matches at 8 bases. Trimming took 4 bases from V and 4 from J; bases not matched to a gene: 2. The CDR3 is 14 residues long. Germline values: CDR1 MRHNA, CDR2 SNTAGT. CDR3 residues: CASSVTGATGELFF. The DNA for the CDR3 is TGTGCCAGCAGTGTGACAGGGGCCACCGGGGAGCTGTTTTTT.

The chain couples TRBV5-1 to TRBJ2-7; 7 bases align to TRBD1. Losses at the gene ends were 2 bases for V and 7 bases for J; bases not matched to a gene: 9. The CDR3 loop spans 14 amino acids. CDR1 is SGHRS and CDR2 is YFSETQ in the germline V gene. CDR3 nucleotides: TGCGCCAGCAGCTTATCACAGGGGCTTAGAGAGCAGTACTTC. Its translation: CASSLSQGLREQYF.

The chain joins TRBV7-2 to TRBJ2-1; D may be TRBD2 (5 bases). The CDR3 runs 14 residues. V was clipped by 0 bases and J by 9 bases, with 12 bases between them. Germline CDR1 SGHTA, CDR2 FQGNSA. The chain's CDR3 is CASSLAVLTSEQFF. CDR3 nucleotide sequence: TGTGCCAGCAGCTTAGCTGTGTTAACTAGTGAGCAGTTCTTC.

The chain has TRBV5-1 and TRBJ2-7, with TRBD2 identical over 7 bases. The V segment lost 0 bases and the J segment 2 bases; nucleotides outside the gene matches: 5. The CDR3 totals 15 residues. Germline V gene lookup returns CDR1 SGHRS and CDR2 YFSETQ. For the CDR3, the DNA is TGCGCCAGCAGCTTGGATCCTAGCGGCCCCTACGAGCAGTACTTC. Its translation: CASSLDPSGPYEQYF. The full variable domain, rest sourced from reference TRBV5-1 and TRBJ2-7, is KAGVTQTPRYLIKTRGQQVTLSCSPISGHRSVSWYQQTPGQGLQFLFEYFSETQRNKGNFPGRFSGRQFSNSRSEMNVSTLELGDSALYLCASSLDPSGPYEQYFGPGTRLTVT.